A selection of T cell receptor beta chains follows, all from one sample in a study of blood T cell repertoires in COVID-19. Libraries were prepared by immunoSEQ multiplex PCR; TCRdb keeps only in-frame clonotypes and omits some of them. The table has 340,000 or so clones, 65% to 90% seen once. The sample consisted of PBMCs or T cells enriched from blood (not recorded which). These receptors were taken from a woman between 40 and 55 years old with acute COVID-19. The CDR3 runs from the conserved cysteine through the conserved F or W. A D gene is named only where the DNA matches it firmly. For some rows the clone size is stated as once, few or many, or as a class when expanded; others skip it.

DNA: TGTGCCACCAGCAGAGATCCGGGACAGGCCTACGAGCAGTACTTC; CDR3: CATSRDPGQAYEQYF; J: TRBJ2-7; D: TRBD1; size: few; V: TRBV15
DNA: TGTGCCAGCAGTCCGACAGGCTCTGGAAACACCATATATTTT; CDR3: CASSPTGSGNTIYF; J: TRBJ1-3; D: .; size: .; V: TRBV6-1
DNA: TGTGCCAGCAGCTTCGTGACAGGGAATGCCTACGAGCAGTACTTC; CDR3: CASSFVTGNAYEQYF; J: TRBJ2-7; D: TRBD1; size: .; V: TRBV5-4
DNA: TGTGCCATCAGTGACCTAGCGGGTAACTACGAGCAGTACTTC; CDR3: CAISDLAGNYEQYF; J: TRBJ2-7; D: TRBD2; size: .; V: TRBV10-3
DNA: TGTGCCAGCAGCTCCCGGGGGGTTCGGGAGACCCAGTACTTC; CDR3: CASSSRGVRETQYF; J: TRBJ2-5; D: TRBD2; size: .; V: TRBV7-9
DNA: TGTGCCAGCAGCTTAGATCGGATTCCGCCAGGGGCCACTGAAGCTTTCTTT; CDR3: CASSLDRIPPGATEAFF; J: TRBJ1-1; D: .; size: .; V: TRBV11-2
DNA: TGTGCCAGCAGCCCACGGACAGCCCTGTATGGCTACACCTTC; CDR3: CASSPRTALYGYTF; J: TRBJ1-2; D: .; size: .; V: TRBV6-2/TRBV6-3
DNA: TGTGCCAGCAGCTCCCTCCGACAGGGCACGTACTTC; CDR3: CASSSLRQGTYF; J: TRBJ2-7; D: TRBD1; size: .; V: TRBV27
DNA: TGCGCCAGCAGCCAAGAAGTGGTCCCGGGCAATCAGCCCCAGCATTTT; CDR3: CASSQEVVPGNQPQHF; J: TRBJ1-5; D: .; size: once; V: TRBV4-3
DNA: TGTGCCAGCAGCCTGACTAGCGGGCCCTACGAGCAGTACTTC; CDR3: CASSLTSGPYEQYF; J: TRBJ2-7; D: TRBD2; size: .; V: TRBV3-1/TRBV3-2
DNA: TGTGCCAGCCGCCCGACAGGGGTCACTGAAGCTTTCTTT; CDR3: CASRPTGVTEAFF; J: TRBJ1-1; D: TRBD1; size: .; V: TRBV12-3/TRBV12-4
DNA: TGTGCCAGCAGCTTAGCCGGAGCCAATCAGCCCCAGCATTTT; CDR3: CASSLAGANQPQHF; J: TRBJ1-5; D: .; size: .; V: TRBV7-2
DNA: TGTGCCAGTAGTATGGTGGGGACTAGCGGGAGCTCCTACAATGAGCAGTTCTTC; CDR3: CASSMVGTSGSSYNEQFF; J: TRBJ2-1; D: TRBD2; size: .; V: TRBV19
DNA: TGTGCCAGTAGCGACAGGGGGCCTCCGAATGAAAAACTGTTTTTT; CDR3: CASSDRGPPNEKLFF; J: TRBJ1-4; D: TRBD1; size: once; V: TRBV19
DNA: TGTGCCAGTAGTATACTCGGGGAGGGACTCGGCTACACCTTC; CDR3: CASSILGEGLGYTF; J: TRBJ1-2; D: .; size: .; V: TRBV19
DNA: TGTGCCAGCAGACCAGGGGGACAGGGCCTAAATCAGCCCCAGCATTTT; CDR3: CASRPGGQGLNQPQHF; J: TRBJ1-5; D: TRBD1; size: .; V: TRBV28
DNA: TGTGCCAGCAGTCTGCGGCCCCTGGGCTATGGCTACACCTTC; CDR3: CASSLRPLGYGYTF; J: TRBJ1-2; D: .; size: .; V: TRBV27
DNA: TGTGCCAGCAGCTTATTCCCGAGGACTAGCGGGAGAGGAGGCGATGAGCAGTTCTTC; CDR3: CASSLFPRTSGRGGDEQFF; J: TRBJ2-1; D: TRBD2; size: .; V: TRBV7-6
DNA: TGTGCCAGCAGCTTATCGGGGGACACTGAAGCTTTCTTT; CDR3: CASSLSGDTEAFF; J: TRBJ1-1; D: .; size: .; V: TRBV7-9
DNA: TGTGCCAGCAGTCGTTTGTCGGGGTTAAGGCCCCAGCATTTT; CDR3: CASSRLSGLRPQHF; J: TRBJ1-5; D: .; size: .; V: TRBV6-5
DNA: TGTGCCACCAGCAGTTACGGACAGGGTGCTGGCTACACCTTC; CDR3: CATSSYGQGAGYTF; J: TRBJ1-2; D: TRBD1; size: .; V: TRBV15
DNA: TGCGCCAGCAGCTCGGGCTATGGCTACACCTTC; CDR3: CASSSGYGYTF; J: TRBJ1-2; D: .; size: .; V: TRBV5-1
DNA: TGTGCCAGCTCACGCATTGGTGGCGGAAATCAGCCCCAGCATTTT; CDR3: CASSRIGGGNQPQHF; J: TRBJ1-5; D: .; size: .; V: TRBV18
DNA: TGTGCCAGTAGTATAGCGGCGGACAGGAACTATGGCTACACCTTC; CDR3: CASSIAADRNYGYTF; J: TRBJ1-2; D: TRBD1; size: .; V: TRBV19
DNA: TGTGCCAGCAGCTTACGGTGGGATAGCGGGGGCACCGGGGAGCTGTTTTTT; CDR3: CASSLRWDSGGTGELFF; J: TRBJ2-2; D: TRBD2; size: .; V: TRBV7-9
DNA: TGTGCCAGCAGCTTAGGGACAGGGAAGGCCAAAAACATTCAGTACTTC; CDR3: CASSLGTGKAKNIQYF; J: TRBJ2-4; D: TRBD1; size: .; V: TRBV11-1
DNA: TGTGCCAGCAGCACGACTAGCCTTCTGTCCTACGAGCAGTACTTC; CDR3: CASSTTSLLSYEQYF; J: TRBJ2-7; D: TRBD2; size: .; V: TRBV28
DNA: TGTGCCAGCAGCAGGACAGGGAACAATCAGCCCCAGCATTTT; CDR3: CASSRTGNNQPQHF; J: TRBJ1-5; D: TRBD1; size: once; V: TRBV7-8
DNA: TGTGCCAGCAGCGCCCCCGGTTCATTGAACACTGAAGCTTTCTTT; CDR3: CASSAPGSLNTEAFF; J: TRBJ1-1; D: .; size: .; V: TRBV9
DNA: TGTGCCAGCGGATCGGCGACATTCATACTCTTT; CDR3: CASGSATFILF; J: TRBJ2-3; D: .; size: .; V: TRBV19
DNA: TGTGCCAGCAGTTTGGGTGGGGCGTCCTCCGAGCAGTACTTC; CDR3: CASSLGGASSEQYF; J: TRBJ2-7; D: .; size: .; V: TRBV27
DNA: TGTGCCAGTAGTCCCGGGGTCGGGGTGTCTGGGGCCAACGTCCTGACTTTC; CDR3: CASSPGVGVSGANVLTF; J: TRBJ2-6; D: .; size: .; V: TRBV19
DNA: TGTGCCAGCAGCTTAGCCCCCGGGACTAGGGAGCAGTTCTTC; CDR3: CASSLAPGTREQFF; J: TRBJ2-1; D: TRBD2; size: .; V: TRBV7-6
DNA: TGTGCCAGCAAATGGGACTCGCGGGGAAGGAACACTGAAGCTTTCTTT; CDR3: CASKWDSRGRNTEAFF; J: TRBJ1-1; D: .; size: .; V: TRBV27
DNA: TGTGCCAGCAGCCAAGACAGGGGCGTCGTGTATGAAGCTTTCTTT; CDR3: CASSQDRGVVYEAFF; J: TRBJ1-1; D: .; size: .; V: TRBV4-2
DNA: TGTGCCAGTAGTAATGGAGGTGGAAACACCATATATTTT; CDR3: CASSNGGGNTIYF; J: TRBJ1-3; D: .; size: .; V: TRBV19
DNA: TGTGCCAGCAGCTCCCTAAGAGAGACCCAGTACTTC; CDR3: CASSSLRETQYF; J: TRBJ2-5; D: .; size: .; V: TRBV5-4
DNA: TGTGCCAGTAGGAACCGGGTTCCCGGTACTTCACCCCTCCACTTT; CDR3: CASRNRVPGTSPLHF; J: TRBJ1-6; D: .; size: .; V: TRBV19
DNA: TGTGCCAGCAGCTTAGATCAAAAGTACGGAGATGCCCACTCTGGAAACACCATATATTTT; CDR3: CASSLDQKYGDAHSGNTIYF; J: TRBJ1-3; D: .; size: .; V: TRBV11-2
DNA: TGTGCCAGCAGCTTAGGGGCAGGTGGCTACACCTTC; CDR3: CASSLGAGGYTF; J: TRBJ1-2; D: .; size: once; V: TRBV7-9
DNA: TGTGCCAGCAGCTTAGGTCCCGGACAGGGAGAGGTTAGAGCTTTCTTT; CDR3: CASSLGPGQGEVRAFF; J: TRBJ1-1; D: TRBD1; size: .; V: TRBV11-1
DNA: TGTGCCAGCAGCTTAGCCGGGGGGTCGTACACTCTGAACACTGAAGCTTTCTTT; CDR3: CASSLAGGSYTLNTEAFF; J: TRBJ1-1; D: .; size: once; V: TRBV7-9
DNA: TGCGCCAGCAGCCAAGGGTTTGAGCGGAATGAGCAGTTCTTC; CDR3: CASSQGFERNEQFF; J: TRBJ2-1; D: .; size: .; V: TRBV4-3
DNA: TGTGCCAGCAGCCGGGACAGGGGGCAATCCGGGGAGCTGTTTTTT; CDR3: CASSRDRGQSGELFF; J: TRBJ2-2; D: TRBD1; size: .; V: TRBV2
DNA: TGTGCCAGCAGTTCAAACTTACGAGGGGATACGCAGTATTTT; CDR3: CASSSNLRGDTQYF; J: TRBJ2-3; D: .; size: once; V: TRBV2
DNA: TGTGCCAGCAGGAGGGCTAGCGGGGAGCAAGAGACCCAGTACTTC; CDR3: CASRRASGEQETQYF; J: TRBJ2-5; D: TRBD2; size: .; V: TRBV2
DNA: TGTGCCAGCCGGACAGGGAACACTGAAGCTTTCTTT; CDR3: CASRTGNTEAFF; J: TRBJ1-1; D: TRBD1; size: once; V: TRBV28
DNA: TGTGCCAGCAGCGACGGGGGGGGAGCTTTCTTT; CDR3: CASSDGGGAFF; J: TRBJ1-1; D: .; size: few; V: TRBV12-3/TRBV12-4
DNA: TGCGCCAGCAGCTTGGGTGGGACAGGCCTCCGATCTCGTGGCTACACCTTC; CDR3: CASSLGGTGLRSRGYTF; J: TRBJ1-2; D: TRBD1; size: few; V: TRBV5-1
DNA: TGTGCCAGCAGCCTATTCACGGACAGGTCTGGAAACACCATATATTTT; CDR3: CASSLFTDRSGNTIYF; J: TRBJ1-3; D: TRBD1; size: .; V: TRBV11-2
DNA: TGTGCCAGCAGCCAAACTCGGACTAGTAGGGAGACCCAGTACTTC; CDR3: CASSQTRTSRETQYF; J: TRBJ2-5; D: TRBD2; size: .; V: TRBV4-2
DNA: TGCAGCGTTGGGCTTGATGGGGCAGGGCAGCCCCAGCATTTT; CDR3: CSVGLDGAGQPQHF; J: TRBJ1-5; D: .; size: .; V: TRBV29-1
DNA: TGTGCCAGCAGCATGAGGGACACAGATACGCAGTATTTT; CDR3: CASSMRDTDTQYF; J: TRBJ2-3; D: .; size: .; V: TRBV7-8
DNA: TGCGCCAGCAGCTTGGGAGGGGGAACAAGCACAGATACGCAGTATTTT; CDR3: CASSLGGGTSTDTQYF; J: TRBJ2-3; D: .; size: few; V: TRBV5-1
DNA: TGTGCCAGCAGTTACGAGGTGAACACTGAAGCTTTCTTT; CDR3: CASSYEVNTEAFF; J: TRBJ1-1; D: .; size: .; V: TRBV6-5
DNA: TGTGCCAGCAGCCAAAGTCCGGCCGGAGGGGGGGATGAGCAGTTCTTC; CDR3: CASSQSPAGGGDEQFF; J: TRBJ2-1; D: .; size: .; V: TRBV4-2
DNA: TGCGCCAGCAGCTCCCTCGCCGGGAGGGCCAAGGGTGATCGGTACTTC; CDR3: CASSSLAGRAKGDRYF; J: TRBJ2-7; D: TRBD2; size: .; V: TRBV5-1
DNA: TGTGCCAGCAGCTTGAGTTCTTGGGGAGGGGACTATGGCTACACCTTC; CDR3: CASSLSSWGGDYGYTF; J: TRBJ1-2; D: .; size: .; V: TRBV5-4
DNA: TGTGCCAGCAGCCAAGAATGGGCTAGCGGGAGGCCCAGCTCCTACAATGAGCAGTTCTTC; CDR3: CASSQEWASGRPSSYNEQFF; J: TRBJ2-1; D: TRBD2; size: few; V: TRBV3-1/TRBV3-2
DNA: TGTGCCAGCAGGGTGACTAATATCAGGGGGTTCAATTCACCCCTCCACTTT; CDR3: CASRVTNIRGFNSPLHF; J: TRBJ1-6; D: .; size: once; V: TRBV21-1